This TCR beta chain emerged from a study of control samples from healthy donors and cancer patients. Profiled with immunoSEQ multiplex PCR; TCRdb holds only in-frame clones, not every one. The sample holds more than 150,000 clones, over 85% seen once. The sequenced sample was blood. The receptor was derived from a man in his fifties or sixties in good health.

The DNA for the CDR3 is TGTGCCAGCAACCGGCCTAACTCCTACGAGCAGTACTTC. Translation: CASNRPNSYEQYF. The chain is built from TRBV6-5 and TRBJ2-7; D ambiguous. The germline V and J ends were trimmed by 7 bases and 0 bases, with 10 bases remaining between them. The CDR3 is 13 residues long. Germline V gene data show CDR1 as MNHEY and CDR2 as SVGAGI.